This TCR beta chain is from a study of Ad26.COV2.S vaccination and SARS-CoV-2 variants. Using immunoSEQ multiplex PCR, the repertoire was profiled, and TCRdb retains in-frame clones only, with some absent. The sample lists about 350,000 clones; about 90% were seen once. In germline, CDR1 is SGHRS, CDR2 YFSETQ. There are 15 residues in the CDR3. Germline trimming cut 3 bases from V and 3 bases from J; bases unmatched to any gene: 3. General study findings and limits: Substantial breadth was reportedly displayed by spike-specific CD8+ and CD4+ T cell responses after vaccination. An underestimation of total T cell responses may have resulted from the TCR breadth and depth analyses.

Comment on this clone: Antigen unknown.

V is TRBV5-1 and J is TRBJ2-2, with 9 bases aligning to TRBD1. The sequencing used peripheral blood, collected after recovery from COVID-19. The sequence came from a human donor who had recovered from COVID-19. CDR3 loop: CASSSRTGDTGELFF. CDR3 DNA sequence: TGCGCCAGCAGCTCGAGGACAGGGGACACCGGGGAGCTGTTTTTT.